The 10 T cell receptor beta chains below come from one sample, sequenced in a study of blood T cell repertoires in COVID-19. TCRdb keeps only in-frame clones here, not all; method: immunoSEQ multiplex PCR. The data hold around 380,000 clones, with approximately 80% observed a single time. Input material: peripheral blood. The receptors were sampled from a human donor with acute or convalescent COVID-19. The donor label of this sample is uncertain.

Here the CDR3 DNA reads TGTGCCAGCAGCTTAAGCCCTAGAACCCATGGCTACACCTTC. Amino acid sequence: CASSLSPRTHGYTF. The V gene is TRBV13, the J gene TRBJ1-2; D remains unclear. V shed 2 bases and J shed 6 bases, with 13 bases lying between them. The length of the CDR3 is 14 residues. Germline V gene lookup returns CDR1 PRHDT and CDR2 FYEKMQ (reference sequence).

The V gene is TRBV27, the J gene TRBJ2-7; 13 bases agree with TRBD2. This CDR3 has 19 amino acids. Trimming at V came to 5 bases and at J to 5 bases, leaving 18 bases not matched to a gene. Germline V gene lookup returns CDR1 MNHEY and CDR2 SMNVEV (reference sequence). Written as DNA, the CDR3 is TGTGCCAGCAGTCCAAAGAGGCGCTCCGGGACTAGCGGGATACACGAGCAGTACTTC. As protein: CASSPKRRSGTSGIHEQYF.

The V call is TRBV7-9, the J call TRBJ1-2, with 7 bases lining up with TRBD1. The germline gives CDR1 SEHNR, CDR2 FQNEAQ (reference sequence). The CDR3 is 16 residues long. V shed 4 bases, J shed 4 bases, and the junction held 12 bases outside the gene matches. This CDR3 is CASSSLPGTVSYGYTF. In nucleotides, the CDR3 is TGTGCCAGCAGCTCCCTCCCCGGGACAGTCAGCTATGGCTACACCTTC.

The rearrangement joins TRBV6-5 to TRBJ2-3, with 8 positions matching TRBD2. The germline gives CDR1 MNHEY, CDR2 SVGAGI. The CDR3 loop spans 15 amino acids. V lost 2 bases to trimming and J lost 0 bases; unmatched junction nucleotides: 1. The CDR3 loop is CASSYSGSSTDTQYF. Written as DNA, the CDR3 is TGTGCCAGCAGTTACAGCGGGAGTAGCACAGATACGCAGTATTTT.

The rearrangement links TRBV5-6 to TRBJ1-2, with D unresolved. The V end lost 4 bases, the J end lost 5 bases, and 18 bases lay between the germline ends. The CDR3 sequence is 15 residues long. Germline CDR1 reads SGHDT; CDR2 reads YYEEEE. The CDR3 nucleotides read TGTGCCAGCAGCCCCCGGGTCGGGTCGACTTATGGCTACACCTTC. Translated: CASSPRVGSTYGYTF.

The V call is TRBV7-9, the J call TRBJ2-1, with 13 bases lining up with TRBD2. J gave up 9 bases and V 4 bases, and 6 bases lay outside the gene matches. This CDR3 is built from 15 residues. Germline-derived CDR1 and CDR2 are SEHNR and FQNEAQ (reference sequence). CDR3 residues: CASSSGTSGDTEQFF. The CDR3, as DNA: TGTGCCAGCAGCTCCGGGACTAGCGGGGACACTGAGCAGTTCTTC.

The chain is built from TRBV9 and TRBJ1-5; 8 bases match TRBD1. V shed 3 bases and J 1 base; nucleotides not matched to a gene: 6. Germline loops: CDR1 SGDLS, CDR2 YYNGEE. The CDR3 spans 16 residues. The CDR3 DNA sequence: TGTGCCAGCAGCGCGACAGGGGAAGGAAGCAATCAGCCCCAGCATTTT. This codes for CASSATGEGSNQPQHF.

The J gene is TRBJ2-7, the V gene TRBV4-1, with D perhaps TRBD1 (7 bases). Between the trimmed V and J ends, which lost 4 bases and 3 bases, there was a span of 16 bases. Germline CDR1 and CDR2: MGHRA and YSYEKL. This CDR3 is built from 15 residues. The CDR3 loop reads CASSRAGQQLYEQYF. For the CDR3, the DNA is TGCGCCAGCAGCCGGGCGGGACAGCAGCTCTACGAGCAGTACTTC.

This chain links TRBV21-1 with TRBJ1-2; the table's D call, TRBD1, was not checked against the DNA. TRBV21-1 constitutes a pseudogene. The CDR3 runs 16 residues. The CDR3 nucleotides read TGTGCCAGCAGGCCGGAAGGGGTTCCGCCCTACTATGGCTACACCTTC. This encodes CASRPEGVPPYYGYTF.

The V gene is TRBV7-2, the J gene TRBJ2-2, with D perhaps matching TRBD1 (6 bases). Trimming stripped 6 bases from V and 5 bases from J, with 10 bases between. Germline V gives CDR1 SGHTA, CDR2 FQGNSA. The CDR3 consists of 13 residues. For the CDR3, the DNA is TGTGCCAGCAGTTTCGACAGGACCGGGGAGCTGTTTTTT. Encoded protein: CASSFDRTGELFF. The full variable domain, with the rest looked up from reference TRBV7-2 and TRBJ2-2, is GAGVSQSPSNKVTEKGKDVELRCDPISGHTALYWYRQSLGQGLEFLIYFQGNSAPDKSGLPSDRFSAERTGGSVSTLTIQRTQQEDSAVYLCASSFDRTGELFFGEGSRLTVL.